The next 27 T cell receptor beta chains were all read from a single sample in a study of blood T cell repertoires in COVID-19. Clones were sequenced by immunoSEQ multiplex PCR, and TCRdb holds only the in-frame ones, with some missing. The data hold approximately 150,000 clones, with roughly 87% observed a single time. The sample consisted of peripheral blood. These receptors came from a human donor in a cohort sampled during active COVID-19.

The chain combines TRBV24-1 with TRBJ2-1; 7 nucleotides line up with TRBD2. There are 14 residues in the CDR3. The V gene's germline CDR1 is KGHDR and CDR2 SFDVKD. V trimming: 7 bases; J trimming: 1 base; junction bases outside the gene matches: 3. Written as DNA, the CDR3 is TGTGCCACCAGGGCGGGGGATTCCTACAATGAGCAGTTCTTC. Translation gives CATRAGDSYNEQFF.

The J gene is TRBJ2-5, the V gene TRBV19, with D possibly being TRBD2 (7 bases). Between the trimmed V and J ends, which lost 9 bases and 4 bases, there was a span of 24 bases. Germline CDR1 and CDR2: LNHDA and SQIVND (reference sequence). CDR3 size: 16 residues. CDR3 loop: CASQERGTREGETQYF. In nucleotides, the CDR3 is TGTGCCAGCCAGGAGAGGGGGACGAGGGAGGGAGAGACCCAGTACTTC.

This sequence joins TRBV11-2 and TRBJ2-5; the D gene is possibly TRBD2 (6 bases). Trimming shortened V by 2 bases and J by 2 bases, and 12 bases separated the two germline ends. The CDR3 is 15 amino acids. The germline V gene has CDR1 SGHAT and CDR2 FQNNGV. CDR3 sequence: CASSLLGGEQETQYF. The CDR3 region has the DNA TGTGCCAGCAGCTTATTGGGCGGGGAACAAGAGACCCAGTACTTC.

This chain links TRBV13 with TRBJ2-7; 7 positions agree with TRBD1. V lost 4 bases to trimming and J lost 4 bases; unmatched junction nucleotides: 7. In germline, CDR1 is PRHDT, CDR2 FYEKMQ (reference sequence). The CDR3 is 14 residues long. CDR3 sequence reads: CASSSSETGYEQYF. CDR3 nucleotide sequence: TGTGCCAGCAGCTCCTCCGAGACAGGGTACGAGCAGTACTTC.

This clone was counted a single time. J is TRBJ1-1 and V is TRBV29-1; TRBD1 might be the D (5 bases). Trimming removed 4 bases from V and 1 base from J, with 7 bases in between. Germline lookup yields CDR1 SQVTM and CDR2 ANQGSEA. The length of the CDR3 is 12 residues. The CDR3 region is CSVGQPNTEAFF. The CDR3 DNA reads as TGCAGCGTTGGACAGCCGAACACTGAAGCTTTCTTT. Looking up the rest from reference TRBV29-1 and TRBJ1-1 gives the full variable domain: SAVISQKPSRDICQRGTSLTIQCQVDSQVTMMFWYRQQPGQSLTLIATANQGSEATYESGFVIDKFPISRPNLTFSTLTVSNMSPEDSSIYLCSVGQPNTEAFFGQGTRLTVV.

CDR3 nucleotides: TGTGCCAGCAGTCTCAGGGGTGGGGATGGCTACACCTTC. Translating gives CASSLRGGDGYTF. The chain couples TRBV3-1 (or the pseudogene TRBV3-2) to TRBJ1-2; TRBD1 might be the D (6 bases). The germline V gene has CDR1 LGHDT and CDR2 YNNKEL (reference sequence). CDR3 size: 13 residues. V was cut by 6 bases and J by 6 bases, with 14 bases left in between.

The CDR3 DNA sequence: TGTGCCAGCAGCAAACCGGGGGGGGCCACAGATACGCAGTATTTT. Its translation is CASSKPGGATDTQYF. This chain joins TRBV21-1 and TRBJ2-3; TRBD2 is taken as the D call from the table, unchecked against the DNA. TRBV21-1 is given as a pseudogene. The CDR3 covers 15 residues.

The CDR3 reads CASSQGLSRAREQYF. CDR3 sequence (DNA): TGTGCCAGCAGCCAAGGGTTATCCAGGGCTCGCGAGCAGTACTTC. This chain connects TRBV3-1 (or the pseudogene TRBV3-2) to TRBJ2-7; TRBD1 might be the D (5 bases). CDR1 and CDR2 from the germline V gene are LGHDT and YNNKEL (reference sequence). This CDR3 has 15 amino acids. Trimming shortened V by 1 base and J by 6 bases, and 16 bases separated the two germline ends.

The rearrangement links TRBV10-3 to TRBJ2-2, with a weak D call TRBD1 (6 bases). CDR3 length: 13 amino acids. The germline V gene has CDR1 ENHRY and CDR2 SYGVKD. V was clipped by 7 bases and J by 0 bases, with 6 bases between them. The CDR3 protein is CAIKGANTGELFF. In DNA, the CDR3 is TGTGCCATCAAGGGGGCGAACACCGGGGAGCTGTTTTTT.

This chain links TRBV6-2 or TRBV6-3 with TRBJ2-1, with 9 positions matching TRBD1. The CDR3 runs 16 residues. V shed 2 bases, J shed 4 bases, and the junction held 6 bases outside the gene matches. Looked up from germline, CDR1 is MNHEY and CDR2 is SVGEGT. CDR3 DNA sequence: TGTGCCAGCAGTTACCGGGGACAGGGTACGTACAATGAGCAGTTCTTC. It codes for CASSYRGQGTYNEQFF.

The chain is built from TRBV29-1 and TRBJ1-1; possibly TRBD1 for D (5 bases). The CDR3 has 12 amino acids. Germline V gene sequence: CDR1 SQVTM, CDR2 ANQGSEA. V was shortened by 0 bases and J by 4 bases, with 6 bases between the two germline ends. The CDR3 coding sequence is TGCAGCGTTGAAGATCAGGGCACTGAAGCTTTCTTT. This sequence encodes CSVEDQGTEAFF.

V is TRBV27 and J is TRBJ2-5; D gene uncertain. From germline, CDR1 is MNHEY and CDR2 SMNVEV (reference sequence). With 0 bases removed from V and 1 base from J, the gap between germline ends came to 6 bases. The CDR3 extends over 14 amino acids. CDR3 nucleotides: TGTGCCAGCAGTTTATCGAGCACCCAAGAGACCCAGTACTTC. Residues: CASSLSSTQETQYF.

The rearrangement joins TRBV7-2 to TRBJ2-3; the match to TRBD1 covers 7 bases. CDR1 is SGHTA and CDR2 is FQGNSA in the germline V gene. Trimming removed 5 bases from V and 2 bases from J; junction bases left unmatched: 7. This CDR3 region has 15 residues. As DNA, the CDR3 is TGTGCCAGCAGCCTCCAGACAGGGCCCACAGATACGCAGTATTTT. It is translated as CASSLQTGPTDTQYF.

V is TRBV28 and J is TRBJ1-6; tentative D call: TRBD1 (5 bases). The CDR3 length is 16 residues. Per germline, CDR1 MDHEN and CDR2 SYDVKM. The germline V and J ends were trimmed by 3 bases and 2 bases, with 11 bases remaining between them. In DNA, the CDR3 is TGTGCCAGCAGTTTTCAGCCAGGGCCCTATAATTCACCCCTCCACTTT. It is translated as CASSFQPGPYNSPLHF.

The chain links TRBV6-5 to TRBJ2-1, with D possibly TRBD2 on 6 matching bases. Between the trimmed V and J ends, which lost 2 bases and 8 bases, there was a span of 10 bases. Germline CDR1 is MNHEY and CDR2 is SVGAGI. The CDR3 spans 13 residues. CDR3 coding DNA: TGTGCCAGCAGTTACGGGGGGAACGATGAGCAGTTCTTC. Translating gives CASSYGGNDEQFF.

The CDR3 region has the DNA TGTGCCAGCAGCTTTGGCAGTCCTGAAAAACTGTTTTTT. Its translation is CASSFGSPEKLFF. The rearrangement joins TRBV7-8 to TRBJ1-4, with D unclear. Germline CDR1 SGHVS, CDR2 FQNEAQ. Trimming removed 3 bases at V and 7 bases at J, with 9 bases between. The CDR3 is 13 amino acids.

The J gene is TRBJ2-1, the V gene TRBV27; 7 bases line up with TRBD2. V gave up 0 bases and J gave up 8 bases; unmatched junction bases: 4. Germline assignment: CDR1 MNHEY and CDR2 SMNVEV (reference sequence). This CDR3 has 14 residues. CDR3 DNA sequence: TGTGCCAGCAGTTTATCGAGCGGGGTAGATGAGCAGTTCTTC. Translation gives CASSLSSGVDEQFF.

The V gene is TRBV27, the J gene TRBJ2-3; 9 bases agree with TRBD1. The CDR3 sequence is 14 residues long. V shed 7 bases, J shed 6 bases, and the junction held 8 bases outside the gene matches. In germline, CDR1 is MNHEY, CDR2 SMNVEV (reference sequence). The CDR3 region is CASTPTGGSDTQYF. CDR3 nucleotide sequence: TGTGCCAGCACCCCTACAGGGGGCTCTGATACGCAGTATTTT.

V and J are TRBV7-3 and TRBJ1-3; 8 bases are a match to TRBD1. CDR3 length: 15 amino acids. V lost 5 bases and J lost 4; bases outside the gene matches: 7. Germline V gene sequence: CDR1 SGHTA, CDR2 FQGTGA. The CDR3 here is CASSPTGTGGNTIYF. In DNA, the CDR3 is TGTGCCAGCAGCCCAACGGGGACAGGAGGAAACACCATATATTTT. Full variable domain (remainder filled in from reference TRBV7-3 and TRBJ1-3): GAGVSQTPSNKVTEKGKYVELRCDPISGHTALYWYRQSLGQGPEFLIYFQGTGAADDSGLPNDRFFAVRPEGSVSTLKIQRTERGDSAVYLCASSPTGTGGNTIYFGEGSWLTVV.

This rearrangement joins TRBV6-2 or TRBV6-3 to TRBJ1-4; 7 bases match TRBD1. Germline V gives CDR1 MNHEY, CDR2 SVGEGT. The CDR3 spans 16 residues. Unmatched junction bases numbered 10, after V lost 5 bases and J lost 4 bases. In nucleotides, the CDR3 is TGTGCCAGCAGTAACCGGACAGGCGCCATTAATGAAAAACTGTTTTTT. Protein product: CASSNRTGAINEKLFF.

For the CDR3, the DNA is TGTGCCAGCAGCCTCCGGACAGGGACAGATACGCAGTATTTT. Residues: CASSLRTGTDTQYF. The chain carries TRBV2 and TRBJ2-3, with TRBD1 matching 8 bases. J lost 3 bases, V lost 6 bases, and 5 bases had no gene match. The CDR3 sequence is 14 residues long. In germline, CDR1 is SNHLY, CDR2 FYNNEI.

The V and J genes are TRBV6-5 and TRBJ1-3, with no clear D. Germline values: CDR1 MNHEY, CDR2 SVGAGI. The CDR3 runs 14 residues. Trimming took 2 bases from V and 0 from J, leaving 5 bases between them. DNA of the CDR3: TGTGCCAGCAGTTACCACTCCTCTGGAAACACCATATATTTT. Translation gives CASSYHSSGNTIYF.

V gene TRBV7-6 combines with J gene TRBJ2-5; D remains unclear. Germline CDR1 and CDR2: SGHVS and FNYEAQ. With 3 bases removed from V and 0 bases from J, the gap between germline ends came to 14 bases. The CDR3 length is 16 residues. The CDR3 DNA reads TGTGCCAGCAGCTTGGATTACGGGTCGTACCAAGAGACCCAGTACTTC. This gives the protein CASSLDYGSYQETQYF.

The chain uses TRBV7-6 and TRBJ2-1; TRBD1 aligns across 7 bases. This CDR3 has 15 amino acids. The V gene's germline CDR1 is SGHVS and CDR2 FNYEAQ. The V gene end was trimmed by 5 bases and the J gene end by 2 bases; junction bases not matched to a gene: 6. CDR3 loop: CASSRGQPTYNEQFF. Here the CDR3 DNA reads TGTGCCAGCAGCCGGGGACAGCCTACCTACAATGAGCAGTTCTTC.

This chain uses TRBV19 with TRBJ2-2; the match to TRBD1 covers 7 bases. Losses at the gene ends were 7 bases for V and 3 bases for J; bases not matched to a gene: 5. The CDR3 loop spans 14 amino acids. Germline loops: CDR1 LNHDA, CDR2 SQIVND (reference sequence). CDR3 coding DNA: TGTGCCAGTAACTGGGACAGAGACACCGGGGAGCTGTTTTTT. Translation gives CASNWDRDTGELFF.

The chain combines TRBV5-8 with TRBJ1-5; TRBD1 might be the D (6 bases). The CDR3 is 15 amino acids. The V gene lost 0 bases and the J gene lost 7 bases, with 14 bases spanning the gap. Germline assignment: CDR1 SGHTS and CDR2 YDEGEE. The CDR3 protein is CASSLGQAGGQPQHF. CDR3 coding DNA: TGTGCCAGCAGCTTGGGACAGGCGGGCGGCCAGCCCCAGCATTTT.

CDR3 bases: TGTGCCAGCGGGGGGGAGGCGAACACCGGGGAGCTGTTTTTT. As protein: CASGGEANTGELFF. The chain has TRBV2 and TRBJ2-2; TRBD2 matches at 7 bases. The CDR3 is made up of 14 amino acids. Looked up from germline, CDR1 is SNHLY and CDR2 is FYNNEI. The J segment lost 0 bases and the V segment lost 8 bases, leaving 3 bases of the junction unmatched.